This T cell receptor (beta chain) was obtained from a study of T cells expressing NK-cell markers. Overall study context: Each TCR beta repertoire originated in sorted T cells that were CD3+CD56+NKG2C+, CD3+CD56+NKG2C- or CD3+CD56-NKG2C+. Sequenced donors, eight in total, included seven who were HCMV-seropositive and one who was seronegative.

The V gene's germline CDR1 is SQVTM and CDR2 ANQGSEA. CDR3 length: 14 amino acids. Comment on this clonotype: Its antigen is currently unknown.

Findings and caveats of the study: Top CD8+ clonotypes included the dominant CD3+CD56+NKG2C+ clonotypes in 5 or 6 donors.

Reanalyzing the 5' RACE reads, TCRdb keeps one entry per CDR3 protein, without DNA. The data include about half a million distinct CDR3 sequences; the top ten clones carry under 1.5%. The sequence came from a woman in her forties or fifties in good health. The specimen was blood T cells: a sorted CD56 or NKG2C T cell subset, CD4+ or CD8+ T cells, or bulk PBMC T cells (not recorded which). The rearrangement links TRBV29-1 to TRBJ2-1; checking the TCRdb D call of TRBD1 is not possible without DNA. CDR3 protein: CSVEEEDSYNEQFF.